This is a list of T cell receptor beta chains from one sample in a study of blood T cell repertoires in COVID-19. TCRdb's copy holds only in-frame clones and misses some; the assay was immunoSEQ multiplex PCR. The repertoire holds roughly 250,000 clones, with approximately 90% as singletons. Sequencing input: PBMCs or T cells enriched from blood (not recorded which). The receptor set was obtained from a woman in her thirties with acute COVID-19. Each CDR3 is given with its conserved first and last residue. D genes are given only for firm matches. The listing skips clone size in some rows; elsewhere it reads once, few, many or a size class.

J,size,D,V,CDR3,DNA
TRBJ1-5,.,TRBD1,TRBV19,CASSILEGSTGRQPQHF,TGTGCCAGTAGTATATTGGAGGGGTCGACAGGGAGACAGCCCCAGCATTTT
TRBJ1-5,.,.,TRBV9,CASSVEGRYHQPQHF,TGTGCCAGCAGCGTAGAAGGCAGGTATCATCAGCCCCAGCATTTT
TRBJ1-2,.,TRBD1,TRBV27,CASSSTGQVNLYGYTF,TGTGCCAGCAGTTCTACCGGACAGGTCAATCTCTATGGCTACACCTTC
TRBJ1-3,.,TRBD1,TRBV5-6,CASSLTGDLNTIYF,TGTGCCAGCAGCTTGACAGGGGATCTAAACACCATATATTTT
TRBJ1-2,once,TRBD1,TRBV30,CAWAGQGKANYGYTF,TGTGCCTGGGCGGGACAGGGAAAAGCTAACTATGGCTACACCTTC
TRBJ2-1,.,.,TRBV7-6,CASSLAPQQGTLSYNEQFF,TGTGCCAGCAGCTTAGCGCCCCAACAGGGAACTCTATCCTACAATGAGCAGTTCTTC
TRBJ2-1,.,.,TRBV7-9,CASRQAAYNEQFF,TGTGCCAGCCGCCAGGCAGCCTACAATGAGCAGTTCTTC
TRBJ2-5,.,.,TRBV2,CASSETSGGETQYF,TGTGCCAGCAGTGAGACCTCAGGGGGGGAGACCCAGTACTTC
TRBJ1-5,once,.,TRBV2,CASSERTRREQPQHF,TGTGCCAGCAGTGAAAGGACCCGCCGGGAGCAGCCCCAGCATTTT
TRBJ1-2,.,.,TRBV10-3,CAIGGPDRGYGYTF,TGTGCCATCGGAGGGCCGGATAGGGGTTATGGCTACACCTTC
TRBJ1-2,.,.,TRBV29-1,CSVALTEGNGYTF,TGCAGCGTTGCCCTAACGGAGGGGAACGGCTACACCTTC
TRBJ1-2,.,TRBD1,TRBV7-6,CASSLARSGTALLNGYTF,TGTGCCAGCAGCTTAGCTCGGTCCGGGACAGCTCTTCTCAATGGCTACACCTTC
TRBJ2-1,.,.,TRBV30,CAWSIDPAGNEQFF,TGTGCCTGGAGTATAGACCCCGCGGGGAATGAGCAGTTCTTC
TRBJ1-1,.,.,TRBV5-1,CASSFLSGRGTNTEAFF,TGCGCCAGCAGCTTCCTTTCTGGACGGGGGACGAACACTGAAGCTTTCTTT
TRBJ1-3,.,.,TRBV7-8,CASSTGWSSGNTIYF,TGTGCCAGCAGCACTGGGTGGAGCTCTGGAAACACCATATATTTT
TRBJ2-5,.,TRBD1,TRBV5-1,CASTPAPDRYQETQYF,TGCGCCAGCACCCCTGCCCCGGACAGGTACCAAGAGACCCAGTACTTC
TRBJ1-2,.,.,TRBV14,CASSQDVGAPYGYTF,TGTGCCAGCAGCCAAGATGTGGGGGCGCCGTATGGCTACACCTTC
TRBJ2-3,.,TRBD2,TRBV24-1,CATSDPRDTSGGAADTQYF,TGTGCCACCAGTGACCCCAGGGATACTAGCGGGGGGGCGGCAGATACGCAGTATTTT
TRBJ1-1,.,.,TRBV3-1/TRBV3-2,CASSPYVGGNTEAFF,TGTGCCAGCAGCCCCTACGTGGGGGGGAACACTGAAGCTTTCTTT
TRBJ2-7,.,TRBD2,TRBV10-3,CAIRTSQSSYEQYF,TGTGCCATCAGGACTAGCCAAAGCTCCTACGAGCAGTACTTC
TRBJ2-7,.,.,TRBV10-2,CASQKDTTYEQYF,TGCGCCAGCCAAAAGGACACCACCTACGAGCAGTACTTC
TRBJ2-7,once,TRBD1,TRBV6-1,CASSENVGDRDEQYF,TGTGCCAGCAGTGAGAATGTAGGGGACAGAGACGAGCAGTACTTC
TRBJ2-1,.,TRBD2,TRBV7-2,CASRGAGGYNEQFF,TGTGCCAGCAGAGGGGCCGGGGGGTACAATGAGCAGTTCTTC
TRBJ2-1,once,TRBD2,TRBV6-5,CASSPRTSDGEQFF,TGTGCCAGCAGTCCGAGGACTAGCGACGGGGAGCAGTTCTTC
TRBJ2-5,.,.,TRBV27,CASSLSGQGQETQYF,TGTGCCAGCAGTTTATCGGGGCAGGGCCAAGAGACCCAGTACTTC
TRBJ1-6,.,TRBD1,TRBV30,CAWMGQGVTSPLHF,TGTGCCTGGATGGGCCAGGGGGTGACTTCACCCCTCCACTTT
TRBJ2-3,.,TRBD1,TRBV30,CAWSRQGGTDTQYF,TGTGCCTGGAGCCGACAGGGGGGTACAGATACGCAGTATTTT
TRBJ1-5,few,.,TRBV7-9,CASSLEGINQPQHF,TGTGCCAGCAGCTTAGAGGGGATCAATCAGCCCCAGCATTTT
TRBJ1-2,.,.,TRBV2,CASSEAPGDGYGYTF,TGTGCCAGCAGTGAAGCCCCGGGGGACGGCTATGGCTACACCTTC
TRBJ1-6,.,.,TRBV10-3,CAISESTVGAPLHF,TGTGCCATCAGTGAGTCGACGGTAGGGGCACCCCTCCACTTT
TRBJ1-6,.,.,TRBV12-3/TRBV12-4,CASRPGGSPLHF,TGTGCCAGCAGACCCGGAGGTTCACCCCTCCACTTT
TRBJ1-3,.,.,TRBV2,CASSGTAGNTIYF,TGTGCCAGCAGTGGAACAGCTGGAAACACCATATATTTT
TRBJ1-1,.,.,TRBV12-3/TRBV12-4,CASSLNGGAFF,TGTGCCAGCAGTTTGAACGGTGGAGCTTTCTTT
TRBJ2-7,.,TRBD2,TRBV4-2,CASSQESSGGGGEQYF,TGTGCCAGCAGCCAAGAGTCTAGCGGGGGGGGAGGCGAGCAGTACTTC
TRBJ1-5,.,.,TRBV5-5,CASSLAPLGGGNQPQHF,TGTGCCAGCAGCTTGGCTCCCTTAGGGGGGGGCAATCAGCCCCAGCATTTT
TRBJ2-3,.,TRBD1,TRBV11-3,CASSLAPDSGTGTDTQYF,TGTGCCAGCAGCTTAGCCCCCGACTCAGGGACAGGCACAGATACGCAGTATTTT
TRBJ2-3,many,.,TRBV6-5,CASAGGTGSDTQYF,TGTGCCAGCGCGGGGGGGACAGGCTCAGATACGCAGTATTTT
TRBJ1-4,.,TRBD1,TRBV27,CASSLGQGWEKLFF,TGTGCCAGCAGTCTAGGACAGGGCTGGGAAAAACTGTTTTTT
TRBJ1-1,.,.,TRBV25-1,CASSEYRDTEAFF,TGTGCCAGCAGTGAATACAGGGACACTGAAGCTTTCTTT
TRBJ2-3,.,.,TRBV7-8,CASSLGGEDTQYF,TGTGCCAGCAGCTTAGGGGGGGAAGATACGCAGTATTTT
TRBJ1-1,.,.,TRBV5-4,CASSLGQKPRGTEAFF,TGTGCCAGCAGCTTGGGGCAGAAACCCCGGGGCACTGAAGCTTTCTTT
TRBJ2-7,.,TRBD1,TRBV10-3,CAISERGRYEQYF,TGTGCCATCAGTGAGAGGGGGCGATACGAGCAGTACTTC